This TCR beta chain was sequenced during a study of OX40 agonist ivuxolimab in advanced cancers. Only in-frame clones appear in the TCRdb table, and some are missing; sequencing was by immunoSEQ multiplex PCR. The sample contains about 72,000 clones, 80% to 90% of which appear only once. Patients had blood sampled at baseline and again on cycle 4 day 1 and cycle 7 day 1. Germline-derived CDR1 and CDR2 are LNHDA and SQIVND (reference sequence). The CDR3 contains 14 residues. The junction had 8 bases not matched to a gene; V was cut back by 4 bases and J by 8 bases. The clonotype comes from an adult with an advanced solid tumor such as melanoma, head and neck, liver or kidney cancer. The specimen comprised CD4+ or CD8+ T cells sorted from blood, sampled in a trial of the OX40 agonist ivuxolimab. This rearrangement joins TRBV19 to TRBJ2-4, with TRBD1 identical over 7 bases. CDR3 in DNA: TGTGCCAGTAGTAACCGACAGGGCAGATACATTCAGTACTTC. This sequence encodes CASSNRQGRYIQYF. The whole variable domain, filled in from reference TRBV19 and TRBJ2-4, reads DGGITQSPKYLFRKEGQNVTLSCEQNLNHDAMYWYRQDPGQGLRLIYYSQIVNDFQKGDIAEGYSVSREKKESFPLTVTSAQKNPTAFYLCASSNRQGRYIQYFGAGTRLSVL.